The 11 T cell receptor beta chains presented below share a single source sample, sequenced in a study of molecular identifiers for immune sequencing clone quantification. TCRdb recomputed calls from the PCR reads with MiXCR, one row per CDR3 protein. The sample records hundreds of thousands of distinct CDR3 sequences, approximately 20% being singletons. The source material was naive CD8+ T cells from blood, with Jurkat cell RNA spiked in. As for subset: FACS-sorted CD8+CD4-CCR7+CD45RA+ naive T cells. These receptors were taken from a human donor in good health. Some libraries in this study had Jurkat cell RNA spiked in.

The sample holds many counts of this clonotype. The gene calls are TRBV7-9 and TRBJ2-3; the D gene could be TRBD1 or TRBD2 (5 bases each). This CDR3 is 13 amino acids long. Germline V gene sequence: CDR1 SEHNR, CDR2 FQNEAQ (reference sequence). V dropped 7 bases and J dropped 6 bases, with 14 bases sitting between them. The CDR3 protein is CASMGPPGDTQYF. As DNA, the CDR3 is TGTGCCAGCATGGGACCCCCGGGGGATACGCAGTATTTT.

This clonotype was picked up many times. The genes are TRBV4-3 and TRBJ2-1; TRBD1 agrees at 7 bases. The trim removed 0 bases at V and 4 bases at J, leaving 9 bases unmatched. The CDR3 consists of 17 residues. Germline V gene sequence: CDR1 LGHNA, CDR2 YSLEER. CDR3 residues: CASSQDLATGSYNEQFF. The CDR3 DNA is TGCGCCAGCAGCCAAGATCTCGCGACAGGGTCTTACAATGAGCAGTTCTTC.

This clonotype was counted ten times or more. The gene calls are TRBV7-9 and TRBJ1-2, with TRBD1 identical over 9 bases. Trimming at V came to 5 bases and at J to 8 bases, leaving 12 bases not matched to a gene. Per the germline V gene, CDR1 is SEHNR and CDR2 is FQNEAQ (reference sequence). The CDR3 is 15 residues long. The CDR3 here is CASSQGQGRAGGYTF. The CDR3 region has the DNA TGTGCCAGCAGCCAGGGACAGGGTCGTGCGGGAGGCTACACCTTC.

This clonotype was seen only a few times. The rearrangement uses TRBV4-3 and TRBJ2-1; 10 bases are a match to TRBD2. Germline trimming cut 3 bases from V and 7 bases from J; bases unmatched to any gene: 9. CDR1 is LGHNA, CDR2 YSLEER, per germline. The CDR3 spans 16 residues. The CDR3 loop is CASSQELAGAWNEQFF. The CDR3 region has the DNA TGCGCCAGCAGCCAGGAGCTAGCGGGAGCCTGGAATGAGCAGTTCTTC.

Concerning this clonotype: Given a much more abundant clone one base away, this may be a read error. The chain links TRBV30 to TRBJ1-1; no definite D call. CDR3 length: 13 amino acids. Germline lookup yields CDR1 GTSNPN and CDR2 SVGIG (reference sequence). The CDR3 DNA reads TGTGCCCGGAGTGTAATAGGGAGCACTGAAGCTTTCTTT. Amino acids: CARSVIGSTEAFF.

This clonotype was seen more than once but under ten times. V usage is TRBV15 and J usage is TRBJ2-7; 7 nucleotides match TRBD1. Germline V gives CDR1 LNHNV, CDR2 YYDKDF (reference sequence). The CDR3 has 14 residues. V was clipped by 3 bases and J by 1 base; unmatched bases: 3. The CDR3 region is CATSSGTASYEQYF. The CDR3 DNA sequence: TGTGCCACCAGCAGCGGGACAGCATCCTACGAGCAGTACTTC.

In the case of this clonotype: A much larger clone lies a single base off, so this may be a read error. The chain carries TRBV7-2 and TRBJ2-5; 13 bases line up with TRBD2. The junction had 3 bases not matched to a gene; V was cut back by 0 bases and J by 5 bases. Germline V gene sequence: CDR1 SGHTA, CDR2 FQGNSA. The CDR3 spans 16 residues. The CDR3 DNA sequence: TGTACCAGCAGCTTAGCACTAGCGGGGGGGTTGGAGACCCAGTACTTC. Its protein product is CTSSLALAGGLETQYF.

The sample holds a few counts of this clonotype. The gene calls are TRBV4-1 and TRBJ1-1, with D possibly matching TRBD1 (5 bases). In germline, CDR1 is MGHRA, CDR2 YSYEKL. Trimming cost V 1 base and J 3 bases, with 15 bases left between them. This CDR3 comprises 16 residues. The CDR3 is CASSQGGGSVDTEAFF. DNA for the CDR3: TGCGCCAGCAGCCAAGGGGGCGGATCTGTGGACACTGAAGCTTTCTTT.

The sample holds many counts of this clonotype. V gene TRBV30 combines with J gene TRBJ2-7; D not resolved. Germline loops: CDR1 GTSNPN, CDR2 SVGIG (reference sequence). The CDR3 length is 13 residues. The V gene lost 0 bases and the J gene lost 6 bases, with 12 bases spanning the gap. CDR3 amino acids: CAWSVVDVSEQYF. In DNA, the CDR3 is TGTGCCTGGAGTGTAGTGGACGTCTCCGAGCAGTACTTC.

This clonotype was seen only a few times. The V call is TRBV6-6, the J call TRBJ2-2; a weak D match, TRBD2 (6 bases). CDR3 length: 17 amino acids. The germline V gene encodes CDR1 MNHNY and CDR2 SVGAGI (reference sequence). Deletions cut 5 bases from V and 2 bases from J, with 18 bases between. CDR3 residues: CASSGLLRGINTGELFF. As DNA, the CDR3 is TGTGCCAGCAGTGGGCTTTTGCGGGGCATTAACACCGGGGAGCTGTTTTTT.

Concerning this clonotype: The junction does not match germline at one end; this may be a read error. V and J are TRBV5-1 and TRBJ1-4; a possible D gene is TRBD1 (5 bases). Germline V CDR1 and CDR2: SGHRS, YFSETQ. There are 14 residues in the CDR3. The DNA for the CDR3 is TGCGCCAGCAGCCACTCGGGACTGGATGAAGAACTGTTTTTT. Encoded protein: CASSHSGLDEELFF.